This T cell receptor (beta chain) was recovered during a study of cytomegalovirus exposure and HLA in healthy donors. This clone was detected once. Its target is not known. The junction and the germline gene differ at one end; a read error may be behind it. The CDR3 is 12 amino acids. The germline V gene has CDR1 MNHNY and CDR2 SVGAGI (reference sequence). TCRdb keeps only in-frame clones here, not all; method: immunoSEQ multiplex PCR. The data show about 70,000 clones, with roughly 92% seen just once and 1.5% to 2% held by the top ten. Findings and limits, study-wide: Through in vitro validation, a few CMV-associated chains were shown to be specific for CMV antigens. Most TCR sequences were seen very rarely across donors, but some public TCRs occurred in many. Cytomegalovirus-associated TCR beta chains were listed, numbering approximately 150.

The donors were in the approximately 110-subject validation cohort; that cohort was separate from the roughly 730-subject first cohort. The chain is built from TRBV6-6 and TRBJ2-1; TRBD1 agrees at 10 bases. The sample consisted of PBMCs. The sequence was collected from a woman between 18 and 30 years old in good health and CMV-seropositive. CDR3 sequence: CASSSYGTGVVF. The CDR3 DNA is TGTGCCAGCAGTTCATACGGGACAGGGGTGGTCTTC.